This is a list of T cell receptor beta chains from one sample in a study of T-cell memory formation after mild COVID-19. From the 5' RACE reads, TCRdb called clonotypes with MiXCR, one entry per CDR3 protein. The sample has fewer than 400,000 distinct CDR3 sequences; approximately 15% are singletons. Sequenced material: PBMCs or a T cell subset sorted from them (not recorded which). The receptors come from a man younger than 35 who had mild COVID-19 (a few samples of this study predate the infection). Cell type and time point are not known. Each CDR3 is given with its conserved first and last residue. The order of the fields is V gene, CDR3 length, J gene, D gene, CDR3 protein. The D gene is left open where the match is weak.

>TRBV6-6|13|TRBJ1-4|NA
CASRATGDEKLFF
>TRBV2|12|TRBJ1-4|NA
CASMPVNEKLFF
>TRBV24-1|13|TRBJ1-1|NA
CATSDLTGLYAQF
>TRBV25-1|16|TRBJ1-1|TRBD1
CASSEYGRTGLTEAFF
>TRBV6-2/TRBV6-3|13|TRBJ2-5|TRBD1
CASSKGRDRTQYF
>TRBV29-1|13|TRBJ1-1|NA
CSVLDGANTEAFF
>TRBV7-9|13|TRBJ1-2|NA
CASSFGGINGYTF
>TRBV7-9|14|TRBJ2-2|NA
CASSEVFDTGELFF
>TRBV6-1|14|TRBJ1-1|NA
CASIFGRLNTEAFF
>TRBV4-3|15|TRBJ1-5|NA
CASSQDSGEYQPQHF
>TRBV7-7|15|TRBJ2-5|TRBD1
CASSQRTGDQETQYF
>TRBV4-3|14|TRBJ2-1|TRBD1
CASSQGQGLGEQFF
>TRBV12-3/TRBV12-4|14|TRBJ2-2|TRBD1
CASRGTGHTGELFF
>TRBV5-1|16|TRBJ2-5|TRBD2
CASSLTLAGRSETQYF
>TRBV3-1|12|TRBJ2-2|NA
CASSPLGGELFF
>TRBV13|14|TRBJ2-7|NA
CASSFQGPYYEQYF
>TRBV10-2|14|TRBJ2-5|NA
CASSESGSYGTQYF
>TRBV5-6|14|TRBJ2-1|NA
CASRKQGLKNEQFF
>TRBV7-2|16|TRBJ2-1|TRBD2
CASSLTGLAGLNEQFF
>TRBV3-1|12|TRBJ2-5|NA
CASSPLEETQYF
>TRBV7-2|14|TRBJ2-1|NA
CASSSLPMNRQQFF
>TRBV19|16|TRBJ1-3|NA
CASSVLRTERRNTIYF
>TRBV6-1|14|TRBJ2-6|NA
CASSEYRVANVLTF
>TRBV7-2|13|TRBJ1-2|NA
CASSLTLPYGYTF
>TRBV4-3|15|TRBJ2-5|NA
CASSQGTTTLETQYF
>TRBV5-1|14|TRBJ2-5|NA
CASSLDGFQETQYF
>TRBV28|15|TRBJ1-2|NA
CASTTPAEANYGYTF
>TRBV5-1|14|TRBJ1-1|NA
CASSLSDSYTEAFF
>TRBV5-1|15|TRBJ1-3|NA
CASSPGPLPGNTIYF
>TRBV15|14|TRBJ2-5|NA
CATSRVGLQETQYF
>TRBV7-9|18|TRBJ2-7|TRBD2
CASSLGVAGGTMYYEQYF
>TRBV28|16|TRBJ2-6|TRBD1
CASTGQGMMGANVLTF
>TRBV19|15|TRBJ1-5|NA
CASSPGGERNQPQHF
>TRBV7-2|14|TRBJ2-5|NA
CASSLSQTQETQYF
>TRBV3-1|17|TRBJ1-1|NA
CASSPHGALTMNTEAFF
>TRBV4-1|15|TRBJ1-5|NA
CASSERHVSNQPQHF
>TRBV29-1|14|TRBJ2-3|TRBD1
CSASDRGQADTQYF
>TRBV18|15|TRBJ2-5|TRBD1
CASSPDRGPHGTQYF
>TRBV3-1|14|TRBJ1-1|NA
CASSQDGLGTEAFF
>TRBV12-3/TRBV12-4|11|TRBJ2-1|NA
CASTLGSEQFF
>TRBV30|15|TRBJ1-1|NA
CAWSVTSRLGTEAFF
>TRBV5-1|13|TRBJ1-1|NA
CASSSTEYTEAFF
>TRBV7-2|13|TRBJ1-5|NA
CASSKDLYQPQHF
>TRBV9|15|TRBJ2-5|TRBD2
CASSPLAGGQETQYF